This T cell receptor (beta chain) is from a study of blood T cell repertoires in COVID-19. The CDR3 consists of 14 residues. Trimming stripped 0 bases from V and 5 bases from J, with 9 bases between. Germline CDR1 reads SGHTA; CDR2 reads FQGTGA. TCRdb's table, derived via immunoSEQ multiplex PCR, lists solely in-frame clones and lacks some. The sample lists roughly 350,000 clones, 85% occurring once. The chain recombines TRBV7-3 with TRBJ2-3; D perhaps matches TRBD1 (5 bases). Source material: peripheral blood. The receptor was isolated from a woman in her late teens or twenties with acute or convalescent COVID-19. CDR3 in amino acids: CASSLTGVRDTQYF. The CDR3 DNA reads as TGTGCCAGCAGCTTAACAGGGGTTAGAGATACGCAGTATTTT.